One sample yielded the 8 T cell receptor beta chains listed below, sequenced in a study of shared T cell receptors in the human thymus. Method: immunoSEQ multiplex PCR; TCRdb's copy keeps in-frame clones and lacks some. The sample yields about 380,000 clones, around 95% seen once. The sequenced material came from thymocytes. The source is a human donor.

The rearrangement links TRBV9 to TRBJ2-5; 8 positions agree with TRBD2. The length of the CDR3 is 15 residues. Trimming cost V 0 bases and J 3 bases; bases outside gene matches: 4. Germline CDR1 and CDR2: SGDLS and YYNGEE. The CDR3 DNA sequence: TGTGCCAGCAGCGTAGTGACTAGCGCCAAAGAGACCCAGTACTTC. Translating it yields CASSVVTSAKETQYF. The complete variable domain, with remaining parts taken from reference TRBV9 and TRBJ2-5, reads DSGVTQTPKHLITATGQRVTLRCSPRSGDLSVYWYQQSLDQGLQFLIQYYNGEERAKGNILERFSAQQFPDLHSELNLSSLELGDSALYFCASSVVTSAKETQYFGPGTRLLVL.

The chain uses TRBV27 and TRBJ2-7, with 11 bases matching TRBD1. The junction had 8 bases not matched to a gene; V was cut back by 3 bases and J by 4 bases. Germline-derived CDR1 and CDR2 are MNHEY and SMNVEV (reference sequence). The CDR3 covers 16 residues. The CDR3 region has the DNA TGTGCCAGCAGTTTGACGCGCGGGACAGGGGGGTACGAGCAGTACTTC. This encodes CASSLTRGTGGYEQYF.

The V gene is TRBV5-1, the J gene TRBJ1-4, with D maybe TRBD1 (6 bases). The CDR3 is made up of 17 amino acids. The germline V gene encodes CDR1 SGHRS and CDR2 YFSETQ. V was trimmed by 5 bases and J by 4 bases, leaving 21 bases between them. The CDR3 region has the DNA TGCGCCAGCAGGTCCCCGGGGGGCATAAACGGTAATGAAAAACTGTTTTTT. It translates to CASRSPGGINGNEKLFF.

The chain employs TRBV5-5 and TRBJ1-4; 8 nucleotides agree with TRBD1. The CDR3 has 16 amino acids. With V trimmed by 2 bases and J by 6 bases, 9 bases remained unmatched. The germline gives CDR1 SGHKS, CDR2 YYEKEE (reference sequence). The CDR3 loop reads CASSLRGQERDEKLFF. CDR3 bases: TGTGCCAGCAGCTTAAGGGGACAGGAGCGAGATGAAAAACTGTTTTTT.

The chain joins TRBV27 to TRBJ1-5; D might be TRBD1 (5 bases). The CDR3 is 16 amino acids. Germline V CDR1 and CDR2: MNHEY, SMNVEV (reference sequence). The V and J ends lost 5 bases and 4 bases respectively, with 18 bases between them. The DNA for the CDR3 is TGTGCCAGCAGTACCCGGGGCCAGCTAGCGAATCAGCCCCAGCATTTT. The encoded protein is CASSTRGQLANQPQHF.

The genes are TRBV6-5 and TRBJ1-2; a weak D match, TRBD1 (6 bases). The CDR3 length is 14 residues. V lost 5 bases to trimming and J lost 4 bases, with 14 bases between them. Germline V gene lookup returns CDR1 MNHEY and CDR2 SVGAGI. This chain's CDR3 is CASSPDRTIYGYTF. In nucleotides, the CDR3 is TGTGCCAGCAGTCCAGACAGGACAATCTATGGCTACACCTTC.

The rearrangement uses TRBV29-1 and TRBJ2-5, with a weak D call TRBD2 (6 bases). V shed 2 bases and J shed 4 bases, with 23 bases lying between them. In germline, CDR1 is SQVTM, CDR2 ANQGSEA. The CDR3 is made up of 17 amino acids. The CDR3 region is CSVEMEGEFMIGETQYF. The CDR3, as DNA: TGCAGCGTTGAAATGGAGGGCGAATTTATGATTGGAGAGACCCAGTACTTC.

This rearrangement joins TRBV11-2 to TRBJ2-7; 16 nucleotides match TRBD2. Per germline, CDR1 SGHAT and CDR2 FQNNGV. Trimming cost V 8 bases and J 6 bases; bases outside gene matches: 10. CDR3 length equals 16 residues. For the CDR3, the DNA is TGTGCCAGCTCCAGCCGGGGACTAGCGGGAGGGATCGAGCAGTACTTC. Amino acids: CASSSRGLAGGIEQYF. The full variable domain, completed using reference TRBV11-2 and TRBJ2-7, is EAGVAQSPRYKIIEKRQSVAFWCNPISGHATLYWYQQILGQGPKLLIQFQNNGVVDDSQLPKDRFSAERLKGVDSTLKIQPAKLEDSAVYLCASSSRGLAGGIEQYFGPGTRLTVT.